The 3 T cell receptor beta chains given below trace back to one sample, sequenced in a study of OX40 agonist ivuxolimab in advanced cancers. Method: immunoSEQ multiplex PCR; TCRdb's copy keeps in-frame clones and lacks some. The sample records around 13,000 clones, about two thirds being singletons. The sample here was CD4+ or CD8+ T cells sorted from blood, taken in a trial of the OX40 agonist ivuxolimab. The receptors were sampled from an adult with an advanced solid tumor such as melanoma, head and neck, liver or kidney cancer.

There are a few counts of this clone. This rearrangement joins TRBV7-9 to TRBJ2-7; no firm D call. The CDR3 is 13 residues long. In germline, CDR1 is SEHNR, CDR2 FQNEAQ (reference sequence). V was trimmed by 3 bases and J by 3 bases, leaving 9 bases between them. This CDR3 is CASSFRSSYEQYF. CDR3 in DNA: TGTGCCAGCAGCTTTAGGTCTAGCTACGAGCAGTACTTC.

V gene TRBV9 combines with J gene TRBJ2-3; 11 bases are a match to TRBD1. In germline, CDR1 is SGDLS, CDR2 YYNGEE. This CDR3 contains 16 residues. Trimming took 3 bases from V and 5 from J; bases not matched to a gene: 8. This chain's CDR3 is CASSAWDRGTLDTQYF. Written as DNA, the CDR3 is TGTGCCAGCAGCGCTTGGGACAGGGGGACCCTAGATACGCAGTATTTT.

The gene calls are TRBV19 and TRBJ2-5, with a possible D match to TRBD1 (6 bases). The J call may be in error: the DNA end matches TRBJ2-7 better. In germline, CDR1 is LNHDA, CDR2 SQIVND (reference sequence). CDR3 length: 14 residues. In DNA form, the CDR3 reads TGTGCCAGTAGTCCCACTTTAGGGGGAGCCGAGCAGTACTTC. This sequence encodes CASSPTLGGAEQYF.